This TCR beta chain was observed in a study of T cells in Graves' hyperthyroidism and ophthalmopathy. Using RNA transcripts as the source, TCR beta CDR3 regions were amplified. Primed by the HTBI set, a first-round RT-PCR was run on the TCR CDR3. TCRdb reprocessed the multiplex PCR reads via MiXCR and lists one record per CDR3 protein. The data hold around 620,000 distinct CDR3 sequences, with about 16% observed a single time. This clonotype was recorded many times. The CDR3 has 16 residues. Trimming cost V 1 base and J 5 bases; bases outside gene matches: 10. The V gene's germline CDR1 is SQVTM and CDR2 ANQGSEA.

The sequenced material came from blood. The chain carries TRBV29-1 and TRBJ2-3; 9 bases agree with TRBD2. The source is a woman aged 30 to 39 with Graves' hyperthyroidism. The CDR3 bases are TGCAGCGTTGAAGTGGGGGGCGGGAGGGCCGTAGATACGCAGTATTTT. It yields the protein CSVEVGGGRAVDTQYF.